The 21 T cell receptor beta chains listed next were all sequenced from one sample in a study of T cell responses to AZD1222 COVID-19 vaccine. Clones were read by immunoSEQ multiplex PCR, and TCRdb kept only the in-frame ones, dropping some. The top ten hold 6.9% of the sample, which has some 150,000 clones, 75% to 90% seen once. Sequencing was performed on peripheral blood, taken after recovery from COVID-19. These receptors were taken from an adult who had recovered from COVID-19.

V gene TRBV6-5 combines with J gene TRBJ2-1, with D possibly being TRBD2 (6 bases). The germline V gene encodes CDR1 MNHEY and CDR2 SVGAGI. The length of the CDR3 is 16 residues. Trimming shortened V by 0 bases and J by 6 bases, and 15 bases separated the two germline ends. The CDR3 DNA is TGTGCCAGCAGTTACTCGACTGGGGGGAAGGGCAATGAGCAGTTCTTC. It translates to CASSYSTGGKGNEQFF.

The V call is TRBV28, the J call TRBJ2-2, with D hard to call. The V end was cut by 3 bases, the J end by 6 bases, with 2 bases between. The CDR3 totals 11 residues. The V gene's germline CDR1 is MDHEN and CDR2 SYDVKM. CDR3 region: CASSFPGELFF. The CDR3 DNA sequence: TGTGCCAGCAGTTTCCCCGGGGAGCTGTTTTTT.

The CDR3 here is CASSHSGIQETQYF. The CDR3 DNA is TGTGCCAGCAGCCACTCGGGGATCCAAGAGACCCAGTACTTC. The chain recombines TRBV14 with TRBJ2-5; D is possibly TRBD2 (5 bases). This CDR3 is built from 14 residues. Germline CDR1 reads SGHDN; CDR2 reads FVKESK. V lost 3 bases to trimming and J lost 1 base, with 9 bases between them.

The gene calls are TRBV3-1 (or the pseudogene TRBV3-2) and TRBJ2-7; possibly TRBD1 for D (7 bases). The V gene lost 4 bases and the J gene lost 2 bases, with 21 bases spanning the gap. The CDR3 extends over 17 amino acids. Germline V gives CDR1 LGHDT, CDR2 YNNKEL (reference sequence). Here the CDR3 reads CASSRETSSGGAYEQYF. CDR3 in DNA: TGTGCCAGCAGCCGCGAAACTAGCTCAGGGGGAGCCTACGAGCAGTACTTC.

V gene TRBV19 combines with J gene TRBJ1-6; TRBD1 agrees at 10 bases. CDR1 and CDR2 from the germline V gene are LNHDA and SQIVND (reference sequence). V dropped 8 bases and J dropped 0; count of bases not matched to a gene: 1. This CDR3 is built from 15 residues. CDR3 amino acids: CASWDRGSYNSPLHF. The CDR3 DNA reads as TGTGCCAGTTGGGACAGGGGCTCCTATAATTCACCCCTCCACTTT.

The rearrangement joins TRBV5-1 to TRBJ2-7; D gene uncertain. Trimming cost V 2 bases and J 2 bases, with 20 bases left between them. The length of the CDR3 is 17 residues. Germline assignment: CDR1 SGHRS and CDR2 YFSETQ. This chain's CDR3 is CASSFTLKDVLTYEQYF. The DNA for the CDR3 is TGCGCCAGCAGCTTCACCCTCAAAGATGTTCTTACCTACGAGCAGTACTTC. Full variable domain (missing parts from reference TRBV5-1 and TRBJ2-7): KAGVTQTPRYLIKTRGQQVTLSCSPISGHRSVSWYQQTPGQGLQFLFEYFSETQRNKGNFPGRFSGRQFSNSRSEMNVSTLELGDSALYLCASSFTLKDVLTYEQYFGPGTRLTVT.

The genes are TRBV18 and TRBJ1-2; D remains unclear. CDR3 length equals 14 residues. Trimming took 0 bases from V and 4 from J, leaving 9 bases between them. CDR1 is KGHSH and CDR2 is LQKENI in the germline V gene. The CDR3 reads CASSPPGSGYGYTF. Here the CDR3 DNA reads TGTGCCAGCTCACCACCAGGGAGTGGCTATGGCTACACCTTC.

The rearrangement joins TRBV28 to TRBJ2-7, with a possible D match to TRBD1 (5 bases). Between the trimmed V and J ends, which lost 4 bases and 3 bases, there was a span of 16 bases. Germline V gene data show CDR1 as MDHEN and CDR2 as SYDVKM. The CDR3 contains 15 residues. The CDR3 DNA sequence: TGTGCCAGCAGTTGCACAGGAGCTGGATGCTACGAGCAGTACTTC. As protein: CASSCTGAGCYEQYF.

DNA of the CDR3: TGTGCCAGCAGCTTATTTCCGGGGGCCTACGAGCAGTACTTC. This encodes CASSLFPGAYEQYF. The genes are TRBV7-2 and TRBJ2-7; possibly TRBD2 for D (6 bases). Per germline, CDR1 SGHTA and CDR2 FQGNSA. The CDR3 is made up of 14 amino acids. V lost 2 bases, J lost 2 bases, and 10 bases lay in between.

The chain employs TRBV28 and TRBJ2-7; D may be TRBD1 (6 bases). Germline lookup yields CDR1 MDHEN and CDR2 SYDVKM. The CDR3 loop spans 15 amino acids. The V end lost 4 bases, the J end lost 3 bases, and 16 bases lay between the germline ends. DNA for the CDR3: TGTGCCAGCAGTTCCGGGTCGGTCAGGGGCTACGAGCAGTACTTC. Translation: CASSSGSVRGYEQYF.

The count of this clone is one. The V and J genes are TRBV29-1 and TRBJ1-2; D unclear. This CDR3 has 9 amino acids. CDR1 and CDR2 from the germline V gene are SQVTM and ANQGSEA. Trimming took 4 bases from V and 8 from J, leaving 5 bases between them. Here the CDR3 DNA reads TGCAGCGTTGGGTGGGGCTACACCTTC. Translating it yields CSVGWGYTF.

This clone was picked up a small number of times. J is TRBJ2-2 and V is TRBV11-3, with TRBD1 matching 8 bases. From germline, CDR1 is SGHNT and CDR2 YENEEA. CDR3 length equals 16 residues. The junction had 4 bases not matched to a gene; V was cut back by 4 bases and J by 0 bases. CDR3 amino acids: CASSSGQGANTGELFF. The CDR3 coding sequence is TGTGCCAGCAGCTCCGGACAGGGCGCGAACACCGGGGAGCTGTTTTTT.

The CDR3 DNA reads TGTGCCAGCAGCTTCCCGGGGGGAATGGGCGGGGAGCTGTTTTTT. Translation: CASSFPGGMGGELFF. The rearrangement uses TRBV7-9 and TRBJ2-2; TRBD2 aligns across 7 bases. Germline V gene data show CDR1 as SEHNR and CDR2 as FQNEAQ (reference sequence). The junction had 8 bases not matched to a gene; V was cut back by 3 bases and J by 7 bases. The CDR3 is made up of 15 amino acids.

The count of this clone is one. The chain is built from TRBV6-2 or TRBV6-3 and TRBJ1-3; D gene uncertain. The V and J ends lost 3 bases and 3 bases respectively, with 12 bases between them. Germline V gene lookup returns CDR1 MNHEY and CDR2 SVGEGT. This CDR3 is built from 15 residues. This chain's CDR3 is CASSYGPGFGNTIYF. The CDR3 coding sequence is TGTGCCAGCAGTTATGGGCCAGGATTTGGAAACACCATATATTTT.

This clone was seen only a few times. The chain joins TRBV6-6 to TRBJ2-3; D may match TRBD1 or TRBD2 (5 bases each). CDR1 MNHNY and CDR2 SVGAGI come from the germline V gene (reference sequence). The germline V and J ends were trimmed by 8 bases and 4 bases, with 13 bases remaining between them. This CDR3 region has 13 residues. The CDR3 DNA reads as TGTGCCAGCGTGGGACGATTTCCAGATACGCAGTATTTT. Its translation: CASVGRFPDTQYF.

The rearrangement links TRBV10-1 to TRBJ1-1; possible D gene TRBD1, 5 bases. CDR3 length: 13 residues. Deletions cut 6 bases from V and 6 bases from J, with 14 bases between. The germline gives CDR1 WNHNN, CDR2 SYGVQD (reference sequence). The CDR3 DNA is TGCGCCAGCAGAGAGGACATTGCTCCTGAAGCTTTCTTT. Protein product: CASREDIAPEAFF.

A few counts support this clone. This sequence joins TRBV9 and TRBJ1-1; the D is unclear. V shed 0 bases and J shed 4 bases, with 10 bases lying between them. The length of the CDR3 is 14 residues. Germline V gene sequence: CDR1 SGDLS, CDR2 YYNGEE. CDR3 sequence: CASSVGSLATEAFF. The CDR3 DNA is TGTGCCAGCAGCGTAGGATCTTTAGCCACTGAAGCTTTCTTT.

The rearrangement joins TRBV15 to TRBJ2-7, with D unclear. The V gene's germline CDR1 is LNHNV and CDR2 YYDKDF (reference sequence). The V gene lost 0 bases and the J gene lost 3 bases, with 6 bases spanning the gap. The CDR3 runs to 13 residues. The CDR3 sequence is CATSRDLSYEQYF. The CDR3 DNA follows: TGTGCCACCAGCAGAGATCTCAGCTACGAGCAGTACTTC.

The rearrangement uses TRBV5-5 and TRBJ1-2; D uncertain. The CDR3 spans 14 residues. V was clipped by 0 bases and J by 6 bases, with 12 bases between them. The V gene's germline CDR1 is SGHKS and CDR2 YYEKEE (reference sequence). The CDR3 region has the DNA TGTGCCAGCAGCTTGGAGTTTAGAGGGAATGGCTACACCTTC. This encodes CASSLEFRGNGYTF.

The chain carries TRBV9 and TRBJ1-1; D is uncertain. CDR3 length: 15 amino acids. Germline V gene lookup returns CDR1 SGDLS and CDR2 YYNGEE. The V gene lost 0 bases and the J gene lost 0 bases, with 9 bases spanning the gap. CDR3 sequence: CASSVVVGMNTEAFF. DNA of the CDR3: TGTGCCAGCAGCGTAGTGGTAGGAATGAACACTGAAGCTTTCTTT.

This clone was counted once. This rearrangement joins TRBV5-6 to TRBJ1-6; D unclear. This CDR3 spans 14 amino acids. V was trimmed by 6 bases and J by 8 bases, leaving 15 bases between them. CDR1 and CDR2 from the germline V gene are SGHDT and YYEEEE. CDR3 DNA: TGTGCCAGCATGCTTAGGCCCACCGATTCACCCCTCCACTTT. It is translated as CASMLRPTDSPLHF. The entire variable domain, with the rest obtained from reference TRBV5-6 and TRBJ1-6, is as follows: DAGVTQSPTHLIKTRGQQVTLRCSPKSGHDTVSWYQQALGQGPQFIFQYYEEEERQRGNFPDRFSGHQFPNYSSELNVNALLLGDSALYLCASMLRPTDSPLHFGNGTRLTVT.